This T cell receptor (beta chain) was retrieved from a study of CD8+ T cells in alopecia areata. Per germline, CDR1 SQVTM and CDR2 ANQGSEA. V dropped 0 bases and J dropped 2 bases, with 13 bases sitting between them. The CDR3 is 15 residues long. Documented treatment: oral pan-JAK inhibitor, 5-10 mg twice daily. Following extraction, RNA underwent reverse transcription to cDNA, which served as the sequencing template. Assay used: immunoSEQ multiplex PCR; TCRdb lists only in-frame clones, some missing. The sample records 90,000 to 120,000 clones, 65% to 85% being singletons. The sequence came from a human donor with alopecia areata. This specimen was CD8+ T cells sorted from blood, taken at week 24, from a patient treated with tofacitinib. V and J are TRBV29-1 and TRBJ1-2; no firm D call. CDR3 nucleotide sequence: TGCAGCGTTGAAGATCCGGGTCTCACCAACTATGGCTACACCTTC. It translates to CSVEDPGLTNYGYTF. Full variable domain (missing parts from reference TRBV29-1 and TRBJ1-2): SAVISQKPSRDICQRGTSLTIQCQVDSQVTMMFWYRQQPGQSLTLIATANQGSEATYESGFVIDKFPISRPNLTFSTLTVSNMSPEDSSIYLCSVEDPGLTNYGYTFGSGTRLTVV.